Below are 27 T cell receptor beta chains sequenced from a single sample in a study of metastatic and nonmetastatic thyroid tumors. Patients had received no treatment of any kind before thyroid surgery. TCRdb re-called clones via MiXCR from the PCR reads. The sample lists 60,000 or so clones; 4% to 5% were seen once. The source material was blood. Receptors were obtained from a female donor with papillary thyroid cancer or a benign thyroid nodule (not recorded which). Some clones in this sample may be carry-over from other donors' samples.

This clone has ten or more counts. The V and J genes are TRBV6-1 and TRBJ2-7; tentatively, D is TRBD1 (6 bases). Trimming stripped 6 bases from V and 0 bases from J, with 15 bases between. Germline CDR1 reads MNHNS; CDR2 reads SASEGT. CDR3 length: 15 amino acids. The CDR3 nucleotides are TGTGCCAGCAGAAACCCCGGACAGAGCTCCTACGAGCAGTACTTC. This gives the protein CASRNPGQSSYEQYF.

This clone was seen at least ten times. The CDR3 spells CASSDSGRETQYF. The CDR3 coding sequence is TGTGCCAGTAGTGACTCGGGGAGGGAGACCCAGTACTTC. The chain couples TRBV19 to TRBJ2-5, with a weak D call TRBD2 (6 bases). V gave up 5 bases and J gave up 5 bases, with 12 bases separating them. The germline CDR1 and CDR2 sequences are LNHDA and SQIVND (reference sequence). The CDR3 covers 13 residues. Using reference TRBV19 and TRBJ2-5 for the parts outside the CDR3, the full variable domain is DGGITQSPKYLFRKEGQNVTLSCEQNLNHDAMYWYRQDPGQGLRLIYYSQIVNDFQKGDIAEGYSVSREKKESFPLTVTSAQKNPTAFYLCASSDSGRETQYFGPGTRLLVL.

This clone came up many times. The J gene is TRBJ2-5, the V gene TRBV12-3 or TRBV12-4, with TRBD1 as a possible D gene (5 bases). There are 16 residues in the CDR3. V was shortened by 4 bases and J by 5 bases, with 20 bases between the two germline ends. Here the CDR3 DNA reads TGTGCCAGCAGTTACGACCAAACCCGACAGTACGAGACCCAGTACTTC. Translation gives CASSYDQTRQYETQYF.

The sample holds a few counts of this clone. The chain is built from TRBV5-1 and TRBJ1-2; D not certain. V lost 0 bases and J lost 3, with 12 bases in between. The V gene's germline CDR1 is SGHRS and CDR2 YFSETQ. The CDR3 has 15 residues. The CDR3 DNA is TGCGCCAGCAGCTTGGATCCGGGTAGATACTATGGCTACACCTTC. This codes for CASSLDPGRYYGYTF.

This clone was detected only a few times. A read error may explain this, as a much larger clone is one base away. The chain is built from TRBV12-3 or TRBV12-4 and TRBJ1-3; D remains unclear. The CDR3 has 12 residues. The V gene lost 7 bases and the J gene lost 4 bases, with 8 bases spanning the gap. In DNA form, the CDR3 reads TGTGCCAGCATGCCGAAGGGAAACACCATATATTTT. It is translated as CASMPKGNTIYF.

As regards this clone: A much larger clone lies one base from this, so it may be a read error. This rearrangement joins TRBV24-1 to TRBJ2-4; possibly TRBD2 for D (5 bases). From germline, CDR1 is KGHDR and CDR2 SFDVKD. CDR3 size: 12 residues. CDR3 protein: CVTRGNEDIQYF. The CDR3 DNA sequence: TGTGTCACCCGAGGGAACGAGGACATTCAGTACTTC.

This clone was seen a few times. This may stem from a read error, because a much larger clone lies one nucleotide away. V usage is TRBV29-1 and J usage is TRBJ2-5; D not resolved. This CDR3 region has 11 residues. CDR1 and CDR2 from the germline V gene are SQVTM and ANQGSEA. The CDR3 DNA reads TGCAGCGTTGTACAGCAAGATACCCAGTACTTC. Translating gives CSVVQQDTQYF.

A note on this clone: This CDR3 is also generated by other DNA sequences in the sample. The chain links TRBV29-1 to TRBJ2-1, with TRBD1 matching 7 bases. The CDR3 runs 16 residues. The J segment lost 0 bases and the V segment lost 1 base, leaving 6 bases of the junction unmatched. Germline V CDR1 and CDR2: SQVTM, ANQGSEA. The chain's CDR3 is CSVEGGQASSYNEQFF. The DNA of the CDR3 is TGCAGCGTTGAAGGTGGACAGGCGAGCTCCTACAATGAGCAGTTCTTC.

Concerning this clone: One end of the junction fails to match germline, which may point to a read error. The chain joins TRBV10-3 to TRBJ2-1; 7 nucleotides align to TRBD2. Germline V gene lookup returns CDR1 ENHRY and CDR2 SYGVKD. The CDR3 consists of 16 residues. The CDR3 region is CAISPSTSFSYNEQSF. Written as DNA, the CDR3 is TGTGCCATCAGTCCGTCGACTAGCTTCTCCTACAATGAGCAGTCCTTC.

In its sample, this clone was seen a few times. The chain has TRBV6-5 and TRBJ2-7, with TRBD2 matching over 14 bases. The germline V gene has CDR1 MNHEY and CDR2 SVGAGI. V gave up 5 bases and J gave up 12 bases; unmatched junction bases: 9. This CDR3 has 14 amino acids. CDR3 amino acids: CASSNRLAGGPGYF. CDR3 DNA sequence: TGTGCCAGCAGTAATCGACTAGCGGGAGGGCCGGGGTACTTC.

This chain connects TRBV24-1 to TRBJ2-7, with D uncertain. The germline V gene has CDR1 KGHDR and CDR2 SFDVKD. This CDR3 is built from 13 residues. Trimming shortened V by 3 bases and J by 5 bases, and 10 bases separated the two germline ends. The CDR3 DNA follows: TGTGCCACCAGTGATCCCGACTGGGACGAGCAGTACTTC. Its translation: CATSDPDWDEQYF.

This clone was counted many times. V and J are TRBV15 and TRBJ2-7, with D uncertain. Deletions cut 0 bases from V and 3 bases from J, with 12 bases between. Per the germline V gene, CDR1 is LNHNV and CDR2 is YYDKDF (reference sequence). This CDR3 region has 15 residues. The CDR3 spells CATSRDRSQIYEQYF. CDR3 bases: TGTGCCACCAGCAGAGATAGGTCACAGATCTACGAGCAGTACTTC.

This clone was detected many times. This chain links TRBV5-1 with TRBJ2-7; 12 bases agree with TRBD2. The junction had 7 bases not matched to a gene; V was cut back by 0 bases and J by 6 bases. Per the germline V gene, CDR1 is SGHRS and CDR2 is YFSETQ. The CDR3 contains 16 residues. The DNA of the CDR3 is TGCGCCAGCAGCTTGGGTGGGGCTAGCGGGAGGGCCGAGCAGTACTTC. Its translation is CASSLGGASGRAEQYF.

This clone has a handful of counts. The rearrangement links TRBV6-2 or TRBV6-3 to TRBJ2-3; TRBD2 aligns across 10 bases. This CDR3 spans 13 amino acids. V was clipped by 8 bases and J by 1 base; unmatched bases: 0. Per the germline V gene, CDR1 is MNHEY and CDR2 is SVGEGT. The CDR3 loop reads CASGLAGTDTQYF. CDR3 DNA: TGTGCCAGCGGACTAGCGGGCACAGATACGCAGTATTTT.

The DNA of the CDR3 is TGCGCCACCCTTCCTCTAGCGGGGGGGCCGGGAGAGCAGTACTTC. Its translation: CATLPLAGGPGEQYF. The chain recombines TRBV10-2 with TRBJ2-7; TRBD2 agrees at 12 bases. Germline CDR1 WSHSY, CDR2 SAAADI. The CDR3 loop spans 15 amino acids. J was trimmed by 7 bases and V by 10 bases; bases with no gene match: 14.

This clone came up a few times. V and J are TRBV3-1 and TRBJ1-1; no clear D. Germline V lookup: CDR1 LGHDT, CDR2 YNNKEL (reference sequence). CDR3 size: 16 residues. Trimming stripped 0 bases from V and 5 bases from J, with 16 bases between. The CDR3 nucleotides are TGTGCCAGCAGCCAAGAAGCCTCGTTCAGGCGTACTGAAGCTTTCTTT. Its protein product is CASSQEASFRRTEAFF.

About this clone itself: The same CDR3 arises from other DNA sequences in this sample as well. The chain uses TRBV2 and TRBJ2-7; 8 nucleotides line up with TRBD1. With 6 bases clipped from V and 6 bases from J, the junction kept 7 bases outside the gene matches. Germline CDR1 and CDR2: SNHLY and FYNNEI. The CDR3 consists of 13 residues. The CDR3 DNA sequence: TGTGCCAGCAGAGGGACAGGTGGTGGCGAGCAGTACTTC. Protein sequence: CASRGTGGGEQYF.

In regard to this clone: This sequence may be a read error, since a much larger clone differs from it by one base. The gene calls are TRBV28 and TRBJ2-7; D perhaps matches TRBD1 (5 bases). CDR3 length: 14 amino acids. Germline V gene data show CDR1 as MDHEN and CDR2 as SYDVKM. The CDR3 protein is CATREHGISYEQCF. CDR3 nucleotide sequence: TGTGCGACCAGGGAACATGGGATATCCTACGAGCAGTGCTTC.

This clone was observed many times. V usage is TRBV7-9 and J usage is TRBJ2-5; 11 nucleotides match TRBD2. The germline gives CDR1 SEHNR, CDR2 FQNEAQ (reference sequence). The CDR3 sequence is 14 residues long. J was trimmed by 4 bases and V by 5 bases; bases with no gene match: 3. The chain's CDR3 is CASSQGLAGETQYF. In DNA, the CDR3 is TGTGCCAGCAGCCAAGGACTAGCGGGAGAGACCCAGTACTTC.

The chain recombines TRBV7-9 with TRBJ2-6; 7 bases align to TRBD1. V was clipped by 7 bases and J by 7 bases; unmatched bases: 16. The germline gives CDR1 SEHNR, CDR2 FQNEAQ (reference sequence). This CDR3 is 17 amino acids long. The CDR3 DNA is TGTGCCAGCATCCAGAACAGGGGTTCCTCTTGTGCCAACGTCCTGACTTTC. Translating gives CASIQNRGSSCANVLTF.

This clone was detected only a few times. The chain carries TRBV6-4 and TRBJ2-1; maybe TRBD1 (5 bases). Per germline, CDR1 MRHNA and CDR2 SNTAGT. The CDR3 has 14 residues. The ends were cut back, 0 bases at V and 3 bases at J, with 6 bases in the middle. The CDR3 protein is CASSDSGDYNEQFF. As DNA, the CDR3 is TGTGCCAGCAGTGACTCAGGGGACTACAATGAGCAGTTCTTC.

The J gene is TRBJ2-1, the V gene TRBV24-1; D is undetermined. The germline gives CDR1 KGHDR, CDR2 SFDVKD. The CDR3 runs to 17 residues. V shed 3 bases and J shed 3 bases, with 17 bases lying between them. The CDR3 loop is CATSDPYGKGGYNEQFF. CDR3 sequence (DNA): TGTGCCACCAGTGATCCGTACGGAAAGGGCGGCTACAATGAGCAGTTCTTC.

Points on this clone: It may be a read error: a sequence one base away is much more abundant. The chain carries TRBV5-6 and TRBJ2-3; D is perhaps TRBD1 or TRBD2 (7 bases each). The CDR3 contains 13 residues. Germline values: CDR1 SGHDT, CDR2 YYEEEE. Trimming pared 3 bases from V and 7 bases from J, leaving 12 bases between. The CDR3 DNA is TGTGCCAGCAGCTCAGGGGGGGTATATACGCAGTATTTT. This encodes CASSSGGVYTQYF.

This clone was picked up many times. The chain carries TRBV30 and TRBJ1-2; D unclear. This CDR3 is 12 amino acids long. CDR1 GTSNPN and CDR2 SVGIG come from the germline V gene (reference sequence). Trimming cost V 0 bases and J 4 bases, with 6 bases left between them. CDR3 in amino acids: CAWSVRTYGYTF. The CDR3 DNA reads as TGTGCCTGGAGTGTACGGACCTATGGCTACACCTTC.

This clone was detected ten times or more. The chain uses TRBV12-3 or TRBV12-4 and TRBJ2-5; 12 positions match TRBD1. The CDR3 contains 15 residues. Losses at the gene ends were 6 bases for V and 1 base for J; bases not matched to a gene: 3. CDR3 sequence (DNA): TGTGCCAGCAGAGAGGGACAGGGGGCCCAAGAGACCCAGTACTTC. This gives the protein CASREGQGAQETQYF.

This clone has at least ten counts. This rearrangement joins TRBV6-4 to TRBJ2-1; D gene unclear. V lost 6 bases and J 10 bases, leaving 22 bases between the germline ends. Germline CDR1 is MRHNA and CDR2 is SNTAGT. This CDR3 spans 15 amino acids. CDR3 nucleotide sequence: TGTGCCAGCAGCGCTGTCTCGGGCCCCCCTTTGGAGCAGTTCTTC. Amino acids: CASSAVSGPPLEQFF.

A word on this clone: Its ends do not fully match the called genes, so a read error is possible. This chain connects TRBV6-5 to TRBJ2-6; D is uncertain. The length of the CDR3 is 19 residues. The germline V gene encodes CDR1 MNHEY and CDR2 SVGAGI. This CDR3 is CAISYGTGLAISGANVLTF. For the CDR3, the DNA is TGTGCCATCAGTTACGGTACGGGCCTGGCCATCTCTGGGGCCAACGTCCTGACTTTC.